This T cell receptor (beta chain) was sequenced in a study of blood T cell repertoires in COVID-19. Overall study context: The study drew acute and convalescent COVID-19 samples from the United States, Italy and Spain. PBMCs, B-cell-depleted T cells, or T cells were the source of the cDNA or gDNA that made up the material.

As regards this clone: The same CDR3 arises from other DNA sequences in this sample as well.

Measured with immunoSEQ multiplex PCR; TCRdb has only the in-frame clones, and not every one. The repertoire holds a few hundred thousand clones, about 83% seen once, with around 6.8% in the top ten. Sequenced: peripheral blood. The sequence came from a woman aged 50 to 60 with acute or convalescent COVID-19.

The CDR3 sequence is CASSFGGQETQYF. The CDR3 coding sequence is TGCGCCAGCAGCTTCGGGGGACAAGAGACCCAGTACTTC. The rearrangement joins TRBV5-1 to TRBJ2-5; perhaps TRBD2 as D (6 bases). Germline values: CDR1 SGHRS, CDR2 YFSETQ. The germline V and J ends were trimmed by 2 bases and 2 bases, with 7 bases remaining between them. The CDR3 runs 13 residues. The full variable domain, its missing parts supplied by reference TRBV5-1 and TRBJ2-5, is KAGVTQTPRYLIKTRGQQVTLSCSPISGHRSVSWYQQTPGQGLQFLFEYFSETQRNKGNFPGRFSGRQFSNSRSEMNVSTLELGDSALYLCASSFGGQETQYFGPGTRLLVL.